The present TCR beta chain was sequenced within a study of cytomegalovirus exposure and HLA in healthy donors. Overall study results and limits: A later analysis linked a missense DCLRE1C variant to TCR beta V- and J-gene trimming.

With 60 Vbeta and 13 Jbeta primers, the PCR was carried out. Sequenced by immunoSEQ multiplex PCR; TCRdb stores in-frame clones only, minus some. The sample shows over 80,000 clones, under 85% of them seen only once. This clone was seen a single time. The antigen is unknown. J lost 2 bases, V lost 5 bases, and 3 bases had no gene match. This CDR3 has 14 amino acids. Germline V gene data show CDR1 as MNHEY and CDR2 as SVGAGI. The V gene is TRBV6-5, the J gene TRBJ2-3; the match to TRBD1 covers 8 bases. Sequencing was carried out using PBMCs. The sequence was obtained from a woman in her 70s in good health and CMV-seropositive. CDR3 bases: TGTGCCAGCAGTAAGACAGGGGCCACAGATACGCAGTATTTT. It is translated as CASSKTGATDTQYF.